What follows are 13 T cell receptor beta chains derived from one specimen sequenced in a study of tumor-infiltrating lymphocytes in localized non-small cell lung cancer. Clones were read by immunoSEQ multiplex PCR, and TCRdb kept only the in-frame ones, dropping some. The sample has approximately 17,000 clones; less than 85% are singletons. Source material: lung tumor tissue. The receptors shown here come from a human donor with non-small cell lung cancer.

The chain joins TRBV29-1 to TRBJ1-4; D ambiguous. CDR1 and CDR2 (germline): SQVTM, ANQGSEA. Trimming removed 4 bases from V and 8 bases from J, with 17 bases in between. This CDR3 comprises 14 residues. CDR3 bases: TGCAGCGTTGCACCGGCGCAAACGGGGGAAAAACTGTTTTTT. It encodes CSVAPAQTGEKLFF. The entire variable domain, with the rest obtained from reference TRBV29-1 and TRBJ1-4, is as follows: SAVISQKPSRDICQRGTSLTIQCQVDSQVTMMFWYRQQPGQSLTLIATANQGSEATYESGFVIDKFPISRPNLTFSTLTVSNMSPEDSSIYLCSVAPAQTGEKLFFGSGTQLSVL.

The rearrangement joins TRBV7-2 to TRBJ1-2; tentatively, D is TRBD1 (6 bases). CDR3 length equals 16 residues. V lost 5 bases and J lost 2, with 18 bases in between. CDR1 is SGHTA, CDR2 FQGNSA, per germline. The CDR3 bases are TGTGCCAGCAGCGCCCTGGGAGGGGGTACAAACTATGGCTACACCTTC. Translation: CASSALGGGTNYGYTF.

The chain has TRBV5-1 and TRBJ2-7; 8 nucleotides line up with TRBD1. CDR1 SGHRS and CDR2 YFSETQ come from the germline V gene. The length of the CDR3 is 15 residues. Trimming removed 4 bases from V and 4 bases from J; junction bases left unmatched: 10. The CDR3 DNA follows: TGCGCCAGCAGCAGAGGAGGACAGGGAACTTACGAGCAGTACTTC. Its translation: CASSRGGQGTYEQYF. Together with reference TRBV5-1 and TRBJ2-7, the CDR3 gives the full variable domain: KAGVTQTPRYLIKTRGQQVTLSCSPISGHRSVSWYQQTPGQGLQFLFEYFSETQRNKGNFPGRFSGRQFSNSRSEMNVSTLELGDSALYLCASSRGGQGTYEQYFGPGTRLTVT.

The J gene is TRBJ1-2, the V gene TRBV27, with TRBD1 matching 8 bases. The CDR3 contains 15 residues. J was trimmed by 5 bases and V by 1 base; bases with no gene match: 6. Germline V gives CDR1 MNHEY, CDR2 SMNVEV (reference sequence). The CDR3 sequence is CASSLLGQGAYGYTF. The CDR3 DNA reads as TGTGCCAGCAGTTTATTGGGGCAGGGGGCGTATGGCTACACCTTC.

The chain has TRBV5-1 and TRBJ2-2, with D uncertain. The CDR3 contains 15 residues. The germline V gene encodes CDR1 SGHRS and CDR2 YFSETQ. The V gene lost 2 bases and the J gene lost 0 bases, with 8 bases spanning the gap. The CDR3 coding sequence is TGCGCCAGCAGCTTACTACAGACGAACACCGGGGAGCTGTTTTTT. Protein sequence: CASSLLQTNTGELFF.

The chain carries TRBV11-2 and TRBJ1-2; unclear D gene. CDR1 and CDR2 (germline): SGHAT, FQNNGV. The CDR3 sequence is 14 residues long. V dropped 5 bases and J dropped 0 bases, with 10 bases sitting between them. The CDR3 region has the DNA TGTGCCAGCAGCCAGGCGCGGACTAACTATGGCTACACCTTC. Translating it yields CASSQARTNYGYTF.

CDR3 loop: CASSPWTEGQETQYF. The CDR3 region has the DNA TGTGCCAGTAGTCCATGGACAGAGGGGCAAGAGACCCAGTACTTC. The V and J genes are TRBV19 and TRBJ2-5; possible D gene TRBD1, 6 bases. Germline CDR1 LNHDA, CDR2 SQIVND (reference sequence). V was cut by 5 bases and J by 2 bases, with 15 bases left in between. The CDR3 totals 15 residues.

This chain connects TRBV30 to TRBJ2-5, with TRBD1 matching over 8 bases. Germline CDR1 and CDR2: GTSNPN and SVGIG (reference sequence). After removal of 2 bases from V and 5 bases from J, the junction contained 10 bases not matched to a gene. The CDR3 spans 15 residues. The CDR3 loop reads CAWSLPEQGGETQYF. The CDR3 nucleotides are TGTGCCTGGAGTCTCCCGGAACAGGGGGGCGAGACCCAGTACTTC.

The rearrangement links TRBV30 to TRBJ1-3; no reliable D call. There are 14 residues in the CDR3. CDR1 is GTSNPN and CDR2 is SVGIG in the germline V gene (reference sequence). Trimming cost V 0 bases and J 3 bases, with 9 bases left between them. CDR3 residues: CAWSVAFFGNTIYF. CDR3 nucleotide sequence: TGTGCCTGGAGTGTAGCCTTCTTTGGAAACACCATATATTTT.

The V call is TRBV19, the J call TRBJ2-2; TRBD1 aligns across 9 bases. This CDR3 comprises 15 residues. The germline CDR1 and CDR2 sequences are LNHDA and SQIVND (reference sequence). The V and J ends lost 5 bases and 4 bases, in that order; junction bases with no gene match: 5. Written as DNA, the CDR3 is TGTGCCAGTAGTTTAGGACAGGGGAGCACCGGGGAGCTGTTTTTT. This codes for CASSLGQGSTGELFF.

The CDR3 nucleotides read TGTGCCAGCAGCTCCCGCTTAGCGGGAGGGCCCCCCGGGGAGCTGTTTTTT. Translating it yields CASSSRLAGGPPGELFF. The chain joins TRBV7-9 to TRBJ2-2, with TRBD2 matching over 11 bases. The V gene end was trimmed by 4 bases and the J gene end by 6 bases; junction bases not matched to a gene: 10. Germline CDR1 is SEHNR and CDR2 is FQNEAQ (reference sequence). CDR3 length: 17 amino acids.

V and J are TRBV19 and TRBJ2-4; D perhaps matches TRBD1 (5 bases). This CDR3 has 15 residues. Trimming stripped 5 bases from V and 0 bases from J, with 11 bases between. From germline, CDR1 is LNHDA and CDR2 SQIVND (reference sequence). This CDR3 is CASSQTGGAKNIQYF. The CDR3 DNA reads TGTGCCAGTAGTCAAACAGGTGGAGCCAAAAACATTCAGTACTTC.

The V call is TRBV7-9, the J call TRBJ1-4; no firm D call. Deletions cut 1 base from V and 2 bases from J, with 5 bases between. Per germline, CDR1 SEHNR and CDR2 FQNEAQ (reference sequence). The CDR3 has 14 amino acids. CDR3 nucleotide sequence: TGTGCCAGCAGCTTAGGAGTTACTAATGAAAAACTGTTTTTT. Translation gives CASSLGVTNEKLFF.